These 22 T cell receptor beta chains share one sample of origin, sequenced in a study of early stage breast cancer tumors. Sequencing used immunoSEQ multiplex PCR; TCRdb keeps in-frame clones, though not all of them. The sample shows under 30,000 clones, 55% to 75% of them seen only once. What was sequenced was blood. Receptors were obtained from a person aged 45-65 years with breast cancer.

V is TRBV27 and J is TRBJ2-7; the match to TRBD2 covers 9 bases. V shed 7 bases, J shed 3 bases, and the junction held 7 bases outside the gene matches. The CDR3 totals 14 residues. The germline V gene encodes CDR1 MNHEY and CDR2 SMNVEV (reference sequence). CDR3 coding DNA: TGTGCCAGCAAGGCGGGAGGGTCTCGCTACGAGCAGTACTTC. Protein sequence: CASKAGGSRYEQYF.

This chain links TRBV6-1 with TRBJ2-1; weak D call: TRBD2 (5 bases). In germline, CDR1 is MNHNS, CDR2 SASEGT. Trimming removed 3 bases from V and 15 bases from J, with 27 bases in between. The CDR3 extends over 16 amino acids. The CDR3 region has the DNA TGTGCCAGCAGTGACGAATATAGGGAGCCGATCCCCTCGGGGTTCTTC. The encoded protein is CASSDEYREPIPSGFF.

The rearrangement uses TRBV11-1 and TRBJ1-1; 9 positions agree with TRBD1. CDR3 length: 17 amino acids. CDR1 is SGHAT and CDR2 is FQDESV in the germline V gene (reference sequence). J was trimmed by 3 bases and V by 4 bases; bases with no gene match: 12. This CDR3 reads CASSSDRTGVGDTEAFF. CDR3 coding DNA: TGTGCCAGCAGCTCCGACAGGACAGGGGTTGGGGACACTGAAGCTTTCTTT.

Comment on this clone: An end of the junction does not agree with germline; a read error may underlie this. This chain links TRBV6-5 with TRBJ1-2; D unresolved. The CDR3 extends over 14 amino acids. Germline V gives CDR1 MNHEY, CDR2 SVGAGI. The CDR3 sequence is CAISESSVSGGYTF. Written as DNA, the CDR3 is TGTGCCATCAGTGAGTCTTCGGTTTCAGGTGGCTACACCTTC.

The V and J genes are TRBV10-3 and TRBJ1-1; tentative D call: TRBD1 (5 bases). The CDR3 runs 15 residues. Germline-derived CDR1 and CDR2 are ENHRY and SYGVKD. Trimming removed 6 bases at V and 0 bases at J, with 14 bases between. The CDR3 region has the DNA TGTGCCATCAGGGGGGGTCAGGGACTGAACACTGAAGCTTTCTTT. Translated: CAIRGGQGLNTEAFF.

CDR3 coding DNA: TGCGCCAGCAGCTTGGAGGGGACAGGGGGCAAGGGCTACACCTTC. This encodes CASSLEGTGGKGYTF. The V and J genes are TRBV5-1 and TRBJ1-2; the match to TRBD1 covers 12 bases. V shed 0 bases and J 8 bases; nucleotides not matched to a gene: 5. The CDR3 sequence is 15 residues long. Germline V CDR1 and CDR2: SGHRS, YFSETQ. Full variable domain (missing parts from reference TRBV5-1 and TRBJ1-2): KAGVTQTPRYLIKTRGQQVTLSCSPISGHRSVSWYQQTPGQGLQFLFEYFSETQRNKGNFPGRFSGRQFSNSRSEMNVSTLELGDSALYLCASSLEGTGGKGYTFGSGTRLTVV.

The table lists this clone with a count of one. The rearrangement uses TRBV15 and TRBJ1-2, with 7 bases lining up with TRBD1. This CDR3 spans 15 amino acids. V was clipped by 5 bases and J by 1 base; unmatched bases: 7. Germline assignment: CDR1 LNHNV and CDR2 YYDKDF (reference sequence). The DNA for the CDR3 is TGTGCCACCAGCGCAAACAGGGGCCTTAACTATGGCTACACCTTC. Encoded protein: CATSANRGLNYGYTF.

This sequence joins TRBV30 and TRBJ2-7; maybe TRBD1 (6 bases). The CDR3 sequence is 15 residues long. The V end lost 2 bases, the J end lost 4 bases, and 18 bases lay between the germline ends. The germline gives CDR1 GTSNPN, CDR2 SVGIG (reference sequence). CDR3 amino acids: CAWSSDRLVSYEQYF. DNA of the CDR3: TGTGCCTGGAGTTCGGACAGACTCGTGTCTTACGAGCAGTACTTC.

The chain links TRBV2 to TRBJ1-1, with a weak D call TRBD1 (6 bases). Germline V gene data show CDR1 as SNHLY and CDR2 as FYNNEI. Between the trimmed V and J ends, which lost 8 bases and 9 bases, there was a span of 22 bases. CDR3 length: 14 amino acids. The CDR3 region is CASGNWDTVIKAFF. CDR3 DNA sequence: TGTGCCAGCGGAAATTGGGACACAGTTATTAAAGCTTTCTTT. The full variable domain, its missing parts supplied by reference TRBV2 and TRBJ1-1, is EPEVTQTPSHQVTQMGQEVILRCVPISNHLYFYWYRQILGQKVEFLVSFYNNEISEKSEIFDDQFSVERPDGSNFTLKIRSTKLEDSAMYFCASGNWDTVIKAFFGQGTRLTVV.

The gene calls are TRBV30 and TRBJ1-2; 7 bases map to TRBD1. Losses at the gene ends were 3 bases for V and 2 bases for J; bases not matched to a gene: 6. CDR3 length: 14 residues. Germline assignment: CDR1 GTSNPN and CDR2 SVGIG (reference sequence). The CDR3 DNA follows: TGTGCCTGGAGCGCACCGGGACAGAACTATGGCTACACCTTC. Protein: CAWSAPGQNYGYTF.

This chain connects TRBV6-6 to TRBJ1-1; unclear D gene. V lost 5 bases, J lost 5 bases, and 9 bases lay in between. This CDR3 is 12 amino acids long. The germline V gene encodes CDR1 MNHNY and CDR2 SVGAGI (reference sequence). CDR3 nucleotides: TGTGCCAGCAGTCCCTTAGGGACTGAAGCTTTCTTT. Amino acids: CASSPLGTEAFF.

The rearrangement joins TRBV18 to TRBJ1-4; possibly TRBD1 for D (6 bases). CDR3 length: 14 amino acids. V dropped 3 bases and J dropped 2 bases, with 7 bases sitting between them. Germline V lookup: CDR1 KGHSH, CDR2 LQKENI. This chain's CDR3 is CASSPQGTNEKLFF. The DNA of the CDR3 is TGTGCCAGCTCACCTCAGGGGACTAATGAAAAACTGTTTTTT.

The CDR3 sequence: CASSGQGPYGYTF. The CDR3, as DNA: TGTGCCAGCAGCGGCCAGGGTCCCTATGGCTACACCTTC. This chain links TRBV9 with TRBJ1-2; tentative D call: TRBD1 (5 bases). V was shortened by 3 bases and J by 4 bases, with 10 bases between the two germline ends. Germline loops: CDR1 SGDLS, CDR2 YYNGEE. CDR3 length: 13 amino acids.

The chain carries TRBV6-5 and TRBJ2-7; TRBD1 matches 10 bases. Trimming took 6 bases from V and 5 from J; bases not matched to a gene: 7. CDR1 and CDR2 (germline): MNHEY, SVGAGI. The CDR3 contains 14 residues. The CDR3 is CASSPGTGVHEQYF. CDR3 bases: TGTGCCAGCAGCCCGGGGACAGGGGTTCACGAGCAGTACTTC.

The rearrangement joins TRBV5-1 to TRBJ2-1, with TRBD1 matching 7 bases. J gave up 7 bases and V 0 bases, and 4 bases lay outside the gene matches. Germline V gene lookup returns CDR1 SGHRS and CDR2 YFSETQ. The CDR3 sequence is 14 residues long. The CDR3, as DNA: TGCGCCAGCAGCTTGGGGACAGGTAGGAATGAGCAGTTCTTC. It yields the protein CASSLGTGRNEQFF.

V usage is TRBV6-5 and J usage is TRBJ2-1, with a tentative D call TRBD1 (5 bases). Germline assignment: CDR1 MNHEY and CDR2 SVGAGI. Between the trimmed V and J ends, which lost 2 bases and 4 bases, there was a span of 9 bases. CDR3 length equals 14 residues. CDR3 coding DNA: TGTGCCAGCAGTTACGACCAGGGTTACAATGAGCAGTTCTTC. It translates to CASSYDQGYNEQFF.

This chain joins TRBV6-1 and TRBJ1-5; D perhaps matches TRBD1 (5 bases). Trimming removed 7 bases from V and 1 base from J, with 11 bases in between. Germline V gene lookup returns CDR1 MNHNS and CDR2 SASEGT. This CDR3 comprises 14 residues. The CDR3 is CASNPGWSNQPQHF. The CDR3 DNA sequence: TGTGCCAGCAACCCAGGGTGGAGCAATCAGCCCCAGCATTTT.

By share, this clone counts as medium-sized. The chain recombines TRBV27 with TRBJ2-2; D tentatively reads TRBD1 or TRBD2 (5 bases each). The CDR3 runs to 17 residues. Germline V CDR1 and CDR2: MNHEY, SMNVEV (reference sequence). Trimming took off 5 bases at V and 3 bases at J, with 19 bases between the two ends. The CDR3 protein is CASSPPQVLGDTGELFF. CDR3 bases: TGTGCCAGCAGTCCACCCCAGGTTTTGGGGGACACCGGGGAGCTGTTTTTT.

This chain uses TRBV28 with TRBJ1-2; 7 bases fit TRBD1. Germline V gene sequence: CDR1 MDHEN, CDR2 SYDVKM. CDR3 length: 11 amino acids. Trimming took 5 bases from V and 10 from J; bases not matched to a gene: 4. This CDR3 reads CASSPDRDYTF. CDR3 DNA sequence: TGTGCCAGCAGTCCCGACAGGGACTACACCTTC.

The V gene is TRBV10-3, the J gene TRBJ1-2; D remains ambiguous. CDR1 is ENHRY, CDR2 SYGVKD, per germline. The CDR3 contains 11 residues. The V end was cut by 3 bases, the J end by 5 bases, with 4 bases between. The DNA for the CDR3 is TGTGCCATCAGTGATAGGTATGGCTACACCTTC. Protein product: CAISDRYGYTF.

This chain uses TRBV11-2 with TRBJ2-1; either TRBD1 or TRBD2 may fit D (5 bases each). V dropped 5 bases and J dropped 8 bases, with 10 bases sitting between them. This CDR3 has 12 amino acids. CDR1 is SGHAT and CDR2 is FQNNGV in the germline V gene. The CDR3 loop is CASSPLGDEQFF. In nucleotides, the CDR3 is TGTGCCAGCAGCCCCCTGGGGGATGAGCAGTTCTTC.

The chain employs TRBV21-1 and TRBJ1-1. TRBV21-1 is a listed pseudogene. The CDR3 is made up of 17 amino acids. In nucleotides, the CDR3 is TGTGCCAGCAGCAAAGAGGCCGGGGCAGGGACGAACACTGAAGCTTTCTTT. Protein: CASSKEAGAGTNTEAFF.